Below are 7 T cell receptor beta chains sequenced from a single sample in a study. Using its own MiXCR run on the RT-PCR reads, TCRdb lists one record per CDR3 protein. This table holds about 700,000 distinct CDR3 sequences, 13% to 15% found once. Sequenced input: memory CD4+ T cells from blood. These receptors were taken from a female donor in good health, serving as a healthy control.

This sequence joins TRBV20-1 and TRBJ1-2; D is unresolved. The CDR3 spans 16 residues. V lost 1 base, J lost 8 bases, and 23 bases lay in between. In germline, CDR1 is DFQATT, CDR2 SNEGSKA (reference sequence). CDR3 residues: CSARGRGLTGSWGYTF. CDR3 nucleotides: TGCAGTGCTAGAGGGCGGGGTCTCACTGGCTCATGGGGCTACACCTTC.

V gene TRBV3-1 combines with J gene TRBJ1-1; possibly TRBD1 for D (5 bases). The CDR3 totals 18 residues. Deletions cut 2 bases from V and 6 bases from J, with 25 bases between. Germline V gene lookup returns CDR1 LGHDT and CDR2 YNNKEL (reference sequence). CDR3 in DNA: TGTGCCAGCAGCCAAAACACCCCGGGTCGGGGCGTCGTGGCTGAAGCTTTCTTT. Its protein is CASSQNTPGRGVVAEAFF.

The rearrangement joins TRBV20-1 to TRBJ1-3, with D uncertain. Trimming removed 1 base from V and 1 base from J, with 11 bases in between. Germline V gene lookup returns CDR1 DFQATT and CDR2 SNEGSKA (reference sequence). This CDR3 is built from 15 residues. In DNA form, the CDR3 reads TGCAGTGCTAGAGCAGGCATTTTTTCTGGAAACACCATATATTTT. Residues: CSARAGIFSGNTIYF.

J is TRBJ1-1 and V is TRBV7-9, with TRBD1 as a possible D gene (5 bases). This CDR3 contains 12 residues. CDR1 is SEHNR, CDR2 FQNEAQ, per germline (reference sequence). V lost 4 bases, J lost 10 bases, and 13 bases lay in between. In DNA, the CDR3 is TGTGCCAGCAGCTGGGACCGCTCCGGAGCTTTCTTT. This gives the protein CASSWDRSGAFF.

In its sample, this clonotype was seen many times. The rearrangement links TRBV10-3 to TRBJ2-6; a weak D match, TRBD1 (5 bases). The CDR3 extends over 16 amino acids. From germline, CDR1 is ENHRY and CDR2 SYGVKD. V lost 6 bases and J 0 bases, leaving 12 bases between the germline ends. CDR3 in amino acids: CAIRKGQASGANVLTF. CDR3 in DNA: TGTGCCATCAGAAAAGGACAAGCCTCTGGGGCCAACGTCCTGACTTTC.

This clonotype was seen a handful of times. The J gene is TRBJ1-1, the V gene TRBV20-1; 12 bases are shared with TRBD1. The CDR3 consists of 15 residues. Germline values: CDR1 DFQATT, CDR2 SNEGSKA (reference sequence). The trim removed 5 bases at V and 5 bases at J, leaving 9 bases unmatched. This CDR3 is CSAGTGGGGETEAFF. CDR3 nucleotide sequence: TGCAGTGCTGGGACAGGGGGCGGTGGGGAGACTGAAGCTTTCTTT.

Ten or more counts support this clonotype. The chain combines TRBV7-9 with TRBJ2-5, with D possibly matching TRBD1 (6 bases). V lost 6 bases and J lost 2, with 10 bases in between. The CDR3 is made up of 13 amino acids. Germline V gives CDR1 SEHNR, CDR2 FQNEAQ (reference sequence). The CDR3: CASSRDIQETQYF. The CDR3 coding sequence is TGTGCCAGCAGTCGGGACATACAAGAGACCCAGTACTTC.